This is a list of T cell receptor beta chains from one sample in a study of T cell responses to AZD1222 COVID-19 vaccine. Profiled with immunoSEQ multiplex PCR; TCRdb holds only in-frame clones, not every one. The repertoire includes some 84,000 clones, about 87% of them detected once, and roughly 15% sits in the top ten. The specimen was peripheral blood, collected on day 0 of AZD1222 vaccination. The origin of the receptors is an adult in good health. Each CDR3 is given with its conserved first and last residue. The D gene is left open where the match is weak. Where a row states a size, it is once, few, many or the class of an expanded clone; other rows omit it.

d_gene,v_gene,len,abundance,j_gene,CDR3aa,CDR3nt
-,TRBV20-1,11,-,TRBJ2-5,CSARPRETQYF,TGCAGTGCTAGACCACGCGAGACCCAGTACTTC
TRBD2,TRBV4-2,19,-,TRBJ2-3,CASSQDLILAGGPPDTQYF,TGTGCCAGCAGCCAAGATTTAATCTTAGCGGGAGGGCCCCCAGATACGCAGTATTTT
TRBD1,TRBV27,16,-,TRBJ2-7,CASSLLNRGATYEQYF,TGTGCCAGCAGTTTGCTAAACAGGGGCGCTACCTACGAGCAGTACTTC
-,TRBV7-2,16,-,TRBJ1-6,CASSLTGLGVDSPLHF,TGTGCCAGCAGCTTAACGGGGCTTGGTGTAGATTCACCCCTCCACTTT
-,TRBV20-1,15,-,TRBJ1-2,CSASGWQGAGYGYTF,TGCAGTGCTAGTGGTTGGCAGGGCGCGGGCTATGGCTACACCTTC
-,TRBV24-1,13,-,TRBJ1-5,CATSGASGQPQHF,TGTGCCACCAGTGGGGCTTCAGGGCAGCCCCAGCATTTT
-,TRBV7-9,11,-,TRBJ2-2,CASSHEGELFF,TGTGCCAGCAGCCACGAAGGGGAGCTGTTTTTT
-,TRBV6-2/TRBV6-3,13,-,TRBJ2-7,CASSYNRGYEQYF,TGTGCCAGCAGTTACAATAGAGGCTACGAGCAGTACTTC
TRBD1,TRBV7-2,15,-,TRBJ2-1,CASSQDRDSYNEQFF,TGTGCCAGCAGCCAAGACAGGGATTCCTACAATGAGCAGTTCTTC
-,TRBV18,12,once,TRBJ2-7,CASSGDGYEQYF,TGTGCCAGCTCAGGGGACGGCTACGAGCAGTACTTC
-,TRBV6-5,11,-,TRBJ2-1,CASSLDNEQFF,TGTGCCAGCAGTTTGGACAATGAGCAGTTCTTC
TRBD1,TRBV27,14,once,TRBJ1-1,CASSLRGQFTEAFF,TGTGCCAGCAGTTTAAGGGGGCAGTTCACTGAAGCTTTCTTT
TRBD2,TRBV5-1,14,-,TRBJ2-3,CASRSTSGTDTQYF,TGCGCCAGCCGATCGACTAGCGGCACAGATACGCAGTATTTT
-,TRBV28,11,-,TRBJ2-7,CASSLTYEQYF,TGTGCCAGCAGTTTAACCTACGAGCAGTACTTC
-,TRBV6-1,15,-,TRBJ2-5,CASSEGLGSQETQYF,TGTGCCAGCAGTGAAGGCTTGGGTAGCCAAGAGACCCAGTACTTC
-,TRBV21-1,14,-,TRBJ2-2,CASSKGGGAGELFF,TGTGCCAGCAGCAAAGGCGGCGGTGCCGGGGAGCTGTTTTTT
-,TRBV9,16,-,TRBJ1-2,CASSARSSRGAGGYTF,TGTGCCAGCAGCGCCCGGAGTTCTAGGGGCGCGGGTGGCTACACCTTC
TRBD1,TRBV7-8,16,-,TRBJ1-6,CASSGAGTGHNSPLHF,TGTGCCAGCAGCGGAGCGGGGACAGGCCATAATTCACCCCTCCACTTT
TRBD1,TRBV7-8,13,-,TRBJ2-3,CASSKGQLDTQYF,TGTGCCAGCAGCAAGGGACAGCTAGATACGCAGTATTTT
-,TRBV20-1,11,-,TRBJ2-5,CSAAHGETQYF,TGCAGTGCCGCCCATGGAGAGACCCAGTACTTC
TRBD2,TRBV11-2,17,-,TRBJ2-2,CASSLFYGRASGGELFF,TGTGCCAGCAGCTTATTTTACGGGAGGGCCAGTGGCGGGGAGCTGTTTTTT
TRBD2,TRBV7-6,16,-,TRBJ2-5,CASSRTSGSPGETQYF,TGTGCCAGCAGCCGGACTAGCGGGAGTCCCGGGGAGACCCAGTACTTC
-,TRBV2,13,-,TRBJ1-1,CASSVAKNTEAFF,TGTGCCAGCAGTGTTGCGAAGAACACTGAAGCTTTCTTT
TRBD1,TRBV19,14,-,TRBJ1-5,CASSITGGSQPQHF,TGTGCCAGTAGTATAACAGGGGGTAGTCAGCCCCAGCATTTT
TRBD1,TRBV27,17,-,TRBJ1-5,CASSSDRGRLGNQPQHF,TGTGCCAGCAGTTCCGACAGGGGACGGCTGGGCAATCAGCCCCAGCATTTT
-,TRBV2,13,-,TRBJ2-7,CASSIRPSYEQYF,TGTGCCAGCAGTATACGGCCTTCCTACGAGCAGTACTTC
-,TRBV19,15,-,TRBJ1-5,CASHTGSSANQPQHF,TGTGCCAGCCACACGGGAAGCAGCGCCAATCAGCCCCAGCATTTT
-,TRBV7-2,15,-,TRBJ2-7,CASGLQGTGTYEQYF,TGTGCCAGCGGACTACAGGGAACCGGTACCTACGAGCAGTACTTC
TRBD1,TRBV20-1,15,-,TRBJ1-2,CSASGSQGGNYGYTF,TGCAGTGCTAGTGGCTCACAGGGGGGAAACTATGGCTACACCTTC